This note documents a single T cell receptor (beta chain) sequence. These data are taken from a study of shared clonotypes between healthy human individuals. Between the trimmed V and J ends, which lost 2 bases and 0 bases, there was a span of 8 bases. Germline V gives CDR1 GTSNPN, CDR2 SVGIG (reference sequence). The CDR3 spans 13 residues. Sorted subsets were amplified in replicate PCRs using 200 ng DNA, roughly 30,000 T cell genomes. Per the authors' pipeline: As immunoSEQ supplied junction-only sequences (without quality scores), filtering differed. Using immunoSEQ multiplex PCR, the repertoire was profiled, and TCRdb retains in-frame clones only, with some absent. V, J and clone size derive from that table, while D and trimming were established from the DNA sequence. Altogether some 980,000 clones are present, 76% being singletons, with the ten largest covering about 1.5%.

The sequenced material came from memory CD4+ T cells sorted from blood. Documented subset: CD45RA-negative fraction. This chain connects TRBV30 to TRBJ2-7; D gene ambiguous. This clonotype was sampled from a man aged 18 to 35 in good health. The CDR3 bases are TGTGCCTGGAGTCTTGGAAACTCCTACGAGCAGTACTTC. Translation gives CAWSLGNSYEQYF.